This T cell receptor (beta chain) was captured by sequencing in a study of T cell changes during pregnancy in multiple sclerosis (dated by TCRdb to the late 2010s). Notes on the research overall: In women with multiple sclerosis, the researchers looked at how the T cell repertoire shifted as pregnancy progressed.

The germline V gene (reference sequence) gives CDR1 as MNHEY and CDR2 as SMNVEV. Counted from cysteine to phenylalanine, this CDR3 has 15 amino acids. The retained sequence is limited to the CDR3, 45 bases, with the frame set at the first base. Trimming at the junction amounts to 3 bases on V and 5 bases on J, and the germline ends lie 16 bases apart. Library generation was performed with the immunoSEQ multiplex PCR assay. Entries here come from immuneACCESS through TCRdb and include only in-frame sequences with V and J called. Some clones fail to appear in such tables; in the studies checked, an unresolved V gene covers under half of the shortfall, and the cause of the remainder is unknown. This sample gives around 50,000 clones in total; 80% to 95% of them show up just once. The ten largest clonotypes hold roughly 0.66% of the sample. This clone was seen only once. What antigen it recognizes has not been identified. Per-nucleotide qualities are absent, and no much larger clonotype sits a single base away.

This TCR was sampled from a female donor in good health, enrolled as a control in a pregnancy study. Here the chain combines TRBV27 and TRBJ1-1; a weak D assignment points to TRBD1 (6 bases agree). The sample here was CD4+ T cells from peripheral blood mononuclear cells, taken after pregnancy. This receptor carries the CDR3 CASSFYTGRETEAFF. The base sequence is TGTGCCAGCAGTTTCTACACAGGGAGGGAGACTGAAGCTTTCTTT.